The sequence of this TCR beta chain was determined in a study of T-cell reconstitution after alpha-beta-depleted transplantation in children. The CDR3 consists of 13 residues. Trimming pared 1 base from V and 7 bases from J, leaving 10 bases between. Germline V gene lookup returns CDR1 SQVTM and CDR2 ANQGSEA. It was with unique molecular identifiers that the TCRbeta library was prepared. TCRdb passed the PCR reads through MiXCR, listing each CDR3 protein once. The data contain 130,000 or so distinct CDR3 sequences, roughly 9% of them singletons. This clonotype was observed at least ten times. This receptor was obtained from a girl in the first two years of life who had a stem cell transplant for combined immunodeficiency, so the T cells may come from the graft donor. The starting material was PBMCs, mostly from graft donor cells, obtained 180 days after TCRalphabeta/CD19-depleted stem cell transplant. The gene calls are TRBV29-1 and TRBJ2-2; D call uncertain. This CDR3 is CSVEGHGGGELFF. Written as DNA, the CDR3 is TGCAGCGTTGAAGGACACGGCGGCGGGGAGCTGTTTTTT.